The 21 T cell receptor beta chains reported below all come from one sample, sequenced in a study of blood T cell repertoires in COVID-19. Assay used: immunoSEQ multiplex PCR; TCRdb lists only in-frame clones, some missing. The repertoire holds about 270,000 clones, less than 95% seen once, with 2.5% to 3% in the top ten. The sample consisted of PBMCs or T cells enriched from blood (not recorded which). These TCRs come from a man aged 40-49 years who had been exposed to COVID-19.

The chain recombines TRBV28 with TRBJ2-3; D possibly corresponds to TRBD2 (5 bases). The length of the CDR3 is 15 residues. Germline assignment: CDR1 MDHEN and CDR2 SYDVKM. V was pared by 6 bases and J by 2 bases, with 15 bases between. CDR3 sequence: CASSWAPGFTDTQYF. CDR3 DNA: TGTGCCAGCAGCTGGGCCCCGGGATTCACAGATACGCAGTATTTT.

The chain links TRBV6-2 or TRBV6-3 to TRBJ2-2, with TRBD1 matching over 7 bases. The ends lost 5 bases at V and 0 bases at J; junction bases unmatched: 6. The germline gives CDR1 MNHEY, CDR2 SVGEGT. This CDR3 has 16 residues. The CDR3 loop reads CASSDRDSANTGELFF. The CDR3 DNA sequence: TGTGCCAGCAGTGACCGGGACAGCGCGAACACCGGGGAGCTGTTTTTT.

Only one count was recorded for this clone. The chain combines TRBV5-1 with TRBJ2-7, with a tentative D call TRBD2 (6 bases). The CDR3 spans 12 residues. Trimming stripped 6 bases from V and 7 bases from J, with 14 bases between. CDR1 is SGHRS and CDR2 is YFSETQ in the germline V gene. CDR3 region: CASTLDYSEQYF. For the CDR3, the DNA is TGCGCCAGCACTTTGGACTACAGTGAGCAGTACTTC. The full variable domain, with the rest looked up from reference TRBV5-1 and TRBJ2-7, is KAGVTQTPRYLIKTRGQQVTLSCSPISGHRSVSWYQQTPGQGLQFLFEYFSETQRNKGNFPGRFSGRQFSNSRSEMNVSTLELGDSALYLCASTLDYSEQYFGPGTRLTVT.

The chain links TRBV5-1 to TRBJ1-1; D might be TRBD1 (5 bases). Germline V lookup: CDR1 SGHRS, CDR2 YFSETQ. The V gene lost 0 bases and the J gene lost 0 bases, with 12 bases spanning the gap. This CDR3 is 16 amino acids long. CDR3 in DNA: TGCGCCAGCAGCTTGGCAGGGATTACTATGAACACTGAAGCTTTCTTT. It is translated as CASSLAGITMNTEAFF. Together with reference TRBV5-1 and TRBJ1-1, the CDR3 gives the full variable domain: KAGVTQTPRYLIKTRGQQVTLSCSPISGHRSVSWYQQTPGQGLQFLFEYFSETQRNKGNFPGRFSGRQFSNSRSEMNVSTLELGDSALYLCASSLAGITMNTEAFFGQGTRLTVV.

The V gene is TRBV2, the J gene TRBJ1-1; TRBD1 matches 7 bases. The CDR3 spans 18 residues. The germline V gene has CDR1 SNHLY and CDR2 FYNNEI. V was clipped by 2 bases and J by 3 bases; unmatched bases: 15. CDR3 nucleotide sequence: TGTGCCAGCAGTGAATTTCAGACAGGGAGTTTCAAGGACACTGAAGCTTTCTTT. It encodes CASSEFQTGSFKDTEAFF.

The chain carries TRBV7-9 and TRBJ1-4, with 11 bases identical to TRBD1. The CDR3 consists of 18 residues. Germline values: CDR1 SEHNR, CDR2 FQNEAQ (reference sequence). V gave up 5 bases and J gave up 0 bases; unmatched junction bases: 8. The CDR3 DNA is TGTGCCAGCAGCCTAGGGACAGGGGGGAAGGCAACTAATGAAAAACTGTTTTTT. Amino acid sequence: CASSLGTGGKATNEKLFF. Based on the CDR3 plus reference TRBV7-9 and TRBJ1-4, the full variable domain is DTGVSQNPRHKITKRGQNVTFRCDPISEHNRLYWYRQTLGQGPEFLTYFQNEAQLEKSRLLSDRFSAERPKGSFSTLEIQRTEQGDSAMYLCASSLGTGGKATNEKLFFGSGTQLSVL.

V usage is TRBV5-4 and J usage is TRBJ2-1, with 10 bases matching TRBD2. The germline V gene has CDR1 SGHNT and CDR2 YYREEE (reference sequence). With V trimmed by 4 bases and J by 1 base, 5 bases remained unmatched. CDR3 size: 16 residues. The CDR3 here is CASSHPTSGSYNEQFF. CDR3 sequence (DNA): TGTGCCAGCAGCCACCCGACTAGCGGGTCCTACAATGAGCAGTTCTTC.

The chain recombines TRBV11-2 with TRBJ2-3; possibly TRBD1 for D (6 bases). CDR1 and CDR2 (germline): SGHAT, FQNNGV. Trimming shortened V by 5 bases and J by 5 bases, and 14 bases separated the two germline ends. This CDR3 has 14 residues. The CDR3 sequence is CASSIDRTGDTQYF. The CDR3 nucleotides read TGTGCCAGCAGCATTGACAGGACGGGAGATACGCAGTATTTT.

The chain employs TRBV24-1 and TRBJ2-3; D perhaps matches TRBD1 (5 bases). From germline, CDR1 is KGHDR and CDR2 SFDVKD. The germline V and J ends were trimmed by 4 bases and 2 bases, with 9 bases remaining between them. CDR3 length: 14 amino acids. CDR3 protein: CATSETANTDTQYF. As DNA, the CDR3 is TGTGCCACCAGTGAGACAGCCAACACAGATACGCAGTATTTT.

The chain is built from TRBV4-1 and TRBJ2-7; TRBD1 aligns across 8 bases. Germline trimming cut 1 base from V and 3 bases from J; bases unmatched to any gene: 8. Germline V gene lookup returns CDR1 MGHRA and CDR2 YSYEKL. This CDR3 spans 16 amino acids. CDR3 in DNA: TGCGCCAGCAGCCAAGGAACAGGGGGATTGGTCTACGAGCAGTACTTC. Protein product: CASSQGTGGLVYEQYF.

Remarks on this clone: This sample also contains other DNA sequences that code for the same CDR3. The chain is built from TRBV28 and TRBJ1-5, with D possibly matching TRBD1 (6 bases). Germline V CDR1 and CDR2: MDHEN, SYDVKM. The CDR3 has 14 amino acids. The V end was cut by 3 bases, the J end by 1 base, with 7 bases between. In nucleotides, the CDR3 is TGTGCCAGCAGTTTTCAGGGGAGCAATCAGCCCCAGCATTTT. Its protein product is CASSFQGSNQPQHF.

In nucleotides, the CDR3 is TGTGCCAGCAGCTTGGGAGTCTCGGTGGCTAATGAAAAACTGTTTTTT. It specifies CASSLGVSVANEKLFF. This sequence joins TRBV5-8 and TRBJ1-4; D gene unclear. Germline loops: CDR1 SGHTS, CDR2 YDEGEE. CDR3 length: 16 residues. V was clipped by 0 bases and J by 3 bases, with 12 bases between them.

The V gene is TRBV5-1, the J gene TRBJ2-2; TRBD2 matches 8 bases. V lost 1 base, J lost 3 bases, and 2 bases stayed unmatched. The CDR3 sequence is 15 residues long. Germline V gene lookup returns CDR1 SGHRS and CDR2 YFSETQ. The CDR3 spells CASSLSGSDTGELFF. CDR3 nucleotide sequence: TGCGCCAGCAGCTTGAGCGGGAGTGACACCGGGGAGCTGTTTTTT.

V usage is TRBV19 and J usage is TRBJ1-5, with D possibly matching TRBD1 (6 bases). V was cut by 7 bases and J by 2 bases, with 21 bases left in between. Per germline, CDR1 LNHDA and CDR2 SQIVND (reference sequence). CDR3 length: 17 amino acids. CDR3 region: CASKVRADSGGNQPQHF. The CDR3 DNA reads as TGTGCCAGTAAAGTAAGAGCGGACAGCGGGGGCAATCAGCCCCAGCATTTT.

This clone was seen a single time. The V call is TRBV14, the J call TRBJ1-3, with D perhaps matching TRBD1 (6 bases). CDR1 is SGHDN and CDR2 is FVKESK in the germline V gene. The CDR3 covers 16 residues. V gave up 4 bases and J gave up 0 bases, with 13 bases separating them. The CDR3 nucleotides read TGTGCCAGCAGCCGGACCGGGACATTCTCTGGAAACACCATATATTTT. Encoded protein: CASSRTGTFSGNTIYF. Together with reference TRBV14 and TRBJ1-3, the CDR3 gives the full variable domain: EAGVTQFPSHSVIEKGQTVTLRCDPISGHDNLYWYRRVMGKEIKFLLHFVKESKQDESGMPNNRFLAERTGGTYSTLKVQPAELEDSGVYFCASSRTGTFSGNTIYFGEGSWLTVV.

This clone has just a few counts. The chain has TRBV6-4 and TRBJ1-1; D remains ambiguous. The CDR3 runs to 14 residues. The germline V gene encodes CDR1 MRHNA and CDR2 SNTAGT. The V end lost 0 bases, the J end lost 4 bases, and 9 bases lay between the germline ends. CDR3 in amino acids: CASSDSSRGTEAFF. The CDR3 DNA follows: TGTGCCAGCAGTGACTCGAGTCGAGGCACTGAAGCTTTCTTT.

This chain connects TRBV6-5 to TRBJ2-5; TRBD2 aligns across 7 bases. In germline, CDR1 is MNHEY, CDR2 SVGAGI. The V segment lost 0 bases and the J segment 4 bases; nucleotides outside the gene matches: 8. This CDR3 has 16 residues. The CDR3 spells CASSYSTRTSAETQYF. The DNA for the CDR3 is TGTGCCAGCAGTTACTCGACCCGCACTAGCGCAGAGACCCAGTACTTC.

The chain carries TRBV29-1 and TRBJ2-7, with D unclear. CDR3 length equals 12 residues. Germline loops: CDR1 SQVTM, CDR2 ANQGSEA. The ends were cut back, 4 bases at V and 0 bases at J, with 7 bases in the middle. The chain's CDR3 is CSVGVSSYEQYF. The CDR3 DNA sequence: TGCAGCGTTGGCGTAAGCTCCTACGAGCAGTACTTC.

The J gene is TRBJ2-3, the V gene TRBV4-1; 9 nucleotides line up with TRBD2. Germline trimming cut 3 bases from V and 0 bases from J; bases unmatched to any gene: 4. CDR1 is MGHRA, CDR2 YSYEKL, per germline. The CDR3 has 16 amino acids. Here the CDR3 DNA reads TGCGCCAGCAGCCAGCGGACTAGCGCCAGCACAGATACGCAGTATTTT. Translation gives CASSQRTSASTDTQYF.

The genes are TRBV5-6 and TRBJ1-4; perhaps TRBD1 as D (5 bases). CDR1 is SGHDT, CDR2 YYEEEE, per germline. V gave up 0 bases and J gave up 7 bases, with 10 bases separating them. This CDR3 comprises 14 residues. The CDR3 DNA follows: TGTGCCAGCAGCTTGGGCTGGGGCGGTGAAAAACTGTTTTTT. Protein: CASSLGWGGEKLFF.

The chain uses TRBV28 and TRBJ1-5, with 8 bases aligning to TRBD1. The CDR3 is 17 residues long. Germline trimming cut 4 bases from V and 2 bases from J; bases unmatched to any gene: 10. CDR1 MDHEN and CDR2 SYDVKM come from the germline V gene. For the CDR3, the DNA is TGTGCCAGCAGTTCCCTACAGGGGGGTCCGGGCAATCAGCCCCAGCATTTT. This encodes CASSSLQGGPGNQPQHF.